This T cell receptor beta chain was captured in a study of blood T cell repertoires in COVID-19. Turning to the study itself: Acute and convalescent COVID-19 specimens originated in the United States, Italy and Spain.

This CDR3 region has 13 residues. CDR1 and CDR2 from the germline V gene are GTSNPN and SVGIG (reference sequence). Trimming took 1 base from V and 8 from J, leaving 11 bases between them. Original handling: Reference gene primer amplification gave estimated nucleated cell counts. Produced via immunoSEQ multiplex PCR; TCRdb's table is partial and in-frame only. Clonal size and the V and J genes are those of that table, whereas D and trimming came from the DNA. The sample contains more than 25,000 clones, 80% to 95% of which appear only once. This clonotype was sampled from a man in his 70s with active or convalescent COVID-19. What was sequenced was peripheral blood. The rearrangement links TRBV30 to TRBJ1-4; D not resolved. The CDR3 sequence: CAWSATNSEKLFF. The CDR3 nucleotides read TGTGCCTGGAGTGCGACTAACTCAGAAAAACTGTTTTTT. Full variable domain (rest looked up from reference TRBV30 and TRBJ1-4): SQTIHQWPATLVQPVGSPLSLECTVEGTSNPNLYWYRQAAGRGLQLLFYSVGIGQISSEVPQNLSASRPQDRQFILSSKKLLLSDSGFYLCAWSATNSEKLFFGSGTQLSVL.